This note documents a single T cell receptor beta chain sequence. Original analysis: Estimation of nucleated cell counts was performed using reference gene primer amplification. Data came from immunoSEQ multiplex PCR; TCRdb stores just in-frame clones and leaves some out. From that table come the V and J calls and clone size; the DNA was used to work out D and trimming. The table shows about 82,000 clones, with around 81% occurring only once. The sample belongs to a study of blood T cell repertoires in COVID-19. Looking at the study overall: Sites across the United States, Italy and Spain contributed samples from acute and convalescent COVID-19. PBMCs, B-cell-depleted T cells, or T cells were the source of the cDNA or gDNA that made up the material.

Germline assignment: CDR1 SGDLS and CDR2 YYNGEE. V dropped 0 bases and J dropped 2 bases, with 12 bases sitting between them. The CDR3 contains 16 residues. This chain uses TRBV9 with TRBJ2-1; TRBD1 is a possible D gene (5 bases). This clonotype originated in an elderly man with active or convalescent COVID-19. What was sequenced was peripheral blood. CDR3 in amino acids: CASSVDPGLTYNEQFF. CDR3 DNA sequence: TGTGCCAGCAGCGTAGACCCAGGGCTAACCTACAATGAGCAGTTCTTC.